This T cell receptor (beta chain) was identified in a study of regulatory T cells in long-lasting Graves disease. Time point defined: newly diagnosed GD, antithyroid drugs for less than 3 months. With RNA extracted from PBMCs as input, the TCR library was made. Sequencing libraries for TCR beta were prepared with iRepertoire HTBI primers and Arm-PCR of CDR3 regions. TCRdb called the multiplex PCR reads again in MiXCR, with one record for every CDR3 protein. Of about half a million distinct CDR3 sequences in the sample, around 12% were seen once. The CDR3 consists of 17 residues. Per germline, CDR1 SEHNR and CDR2 FQNEAQ (reference sequence). V lost 5 bases, J lost 0 bases, and 18 bases lay in between. The same specimen was also included in a second study, on T cells in Graves' hyperthyroidism and ophthalmopathy. That source notes: Graves' hyperthyroidism was deemed stable given no ophthalmopathy progression within 18 months. Those patients with uncontrolled infection, other autoimmune disease, pregnancy or lactation were excluded. HTBI primers were used for first-round RT-PCR of the TCR CDR3. Median prediction lead before ophthalmopathy onset was 5 to 7.5 months with the model.

This receptor was obtained from a woman in her twenties or thirties with Graves disease. Specimen: peripheral blood mononuclear cells (PBMCs), collected at new diagnosis, from a patient treated with antithyroid drugs. The gene calls are TRBV7-9 and TRBJ2-3; the D is unclear. Here the CDR3 DNA reads TGTGCCAGCAGCCAAGACCGGTCCGCGGCTAGCACAGATACGCAGTATTTT. Protein sequence: CASSQDRSAASTDTQYF.